This TCR beta chain emerged from a study of OX40 agonist ivuxolimab in advanced cancers. Study context: Three patients responded partially, comprising one with hepatocellular carcinoma and two with cutaneous melanoma.

Trimming pared 5 bases from V and 4 bases from J, leaving 14 bases between. There are 14 residues in the CDR3. CDR1 and CDR2 (germline): MGHDK, SYGVNS. Findings and limits, study-wide: At 0.1 to 3.0 mg/kg, clonal expansion of CD4+ and CD8+ blood T cells had occurred by week 6.

Libraries were prepared by immunoSEQ multiplex PCR; TCRdb keeps only in-frame clonotypes and omits some of them. Of some 65,000 clones in the sample, roughly 87% were seen once. Note on this clone: The target antigen is unknown.

This clonotype was obtained from an adult with an advanced solid tumor such as melanoma, head and neck, liver or kidney cancer. The J gene is TRBJ2-5, the V gene TRBV25-1; D remains unclear. Material: CD4+ or CD8+ T cells sorted from blood, obtained in a trial of the OX40 agonist ivuxolimab. CDR3 DNA sequence: TGTGCCAGCAGTAATCCGGGCCCCGCAGAGACCCAGTACTTC. Its translation: CASSNPGPAETQYF.